This TCR beta chain derives from a study of cytomegalovirus exposure and HLA in healthy donors. Looking at the study overall: A preliminary data release comprised about 85 million unique TCRs obtained from HLA-typed donors.

Study findings and constraints: In a later analysis, HLA-associated TCR beta chains were more clonally expanded than equally common others. A cluster of highly shared sequence variants was likely a sequencing artifact. From TCR beta sequences, most subjects' HLA-A and HLA-B alleles were reportedly predicted accurately.

A remark on this clone: Its antigen is as yet unknown. The sample carries other DNA sequences with the same CDR3.

Vbeta (60) and Jbeta (13) primers were used in the PCR. Using immunoSEQ multiplex PCR, the repertoire was profiled, and TCRdb retains in-frame clones only, with some absent. The table shows under 150,000 clones, with about 76% occurring only once. This CDR3 has 13 amino acids. V was trimmed by 2 bases and J by 2 bases, leaving 7 bases between them. Per germline, CDR1 MNHEY and CDR2 SMNVEV (reference sequence). Sequencing was done on a sample of PBMCs. The sequence was obtained from a man aged 18 to 30 in good health and CMV-seronegative. V is TRBV27 and J is TRBJ2-7; possible D gene TRBD1, 6 bases. CDR3 residues: CASSLGQTYEQYF. DNA of the CDR3: TGTGCCAGCAGTTTAGGACAGACCTACGAGCAGTACTTC.